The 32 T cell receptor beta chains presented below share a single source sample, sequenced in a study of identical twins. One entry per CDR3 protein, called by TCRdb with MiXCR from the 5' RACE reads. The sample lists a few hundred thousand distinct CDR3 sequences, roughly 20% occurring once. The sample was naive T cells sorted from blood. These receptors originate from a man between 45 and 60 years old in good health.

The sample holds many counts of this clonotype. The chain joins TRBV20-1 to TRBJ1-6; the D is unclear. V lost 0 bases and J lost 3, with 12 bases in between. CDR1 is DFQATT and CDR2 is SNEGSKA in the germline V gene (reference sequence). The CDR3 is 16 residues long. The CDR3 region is CSARDLSLLYNSPLHF. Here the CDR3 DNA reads TGCAGTGCTAGAGATCTCAGCCTGCTCTATAATTCACCCCTCCACTTT.

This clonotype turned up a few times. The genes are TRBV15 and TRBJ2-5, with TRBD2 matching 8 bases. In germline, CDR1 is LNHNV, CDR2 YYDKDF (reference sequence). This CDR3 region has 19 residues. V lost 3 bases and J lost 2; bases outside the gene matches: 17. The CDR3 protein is CATSSRFGGAGVHQETQYF. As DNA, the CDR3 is TGTGCCACCAGCAGTAGGTTCGGTGGAGCGGGGGTCCATCAAGAGACCCAGTACTTC.

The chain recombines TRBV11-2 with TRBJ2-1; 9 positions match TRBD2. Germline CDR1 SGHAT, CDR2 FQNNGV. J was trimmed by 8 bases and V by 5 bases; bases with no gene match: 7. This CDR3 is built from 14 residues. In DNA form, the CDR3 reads TGTGCCAGCAGCCTGGGACTAGCTAGCGATGAGCAGTTCTTC. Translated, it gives CASSLGLASDEQFF.

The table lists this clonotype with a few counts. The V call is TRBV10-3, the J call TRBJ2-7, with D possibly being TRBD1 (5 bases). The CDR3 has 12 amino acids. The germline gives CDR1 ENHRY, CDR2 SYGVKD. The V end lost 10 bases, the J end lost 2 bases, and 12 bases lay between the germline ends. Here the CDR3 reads CASNTGTYEQYF. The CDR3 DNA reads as TGTGCCAGTAATACAGGTACCTACGAGCAGTACTTC.

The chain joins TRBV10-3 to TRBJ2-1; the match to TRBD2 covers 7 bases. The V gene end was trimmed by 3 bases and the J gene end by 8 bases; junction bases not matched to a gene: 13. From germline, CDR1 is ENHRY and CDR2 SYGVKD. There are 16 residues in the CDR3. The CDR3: CAISDRPGGLSDEQFF. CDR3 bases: TGTGCCATCAGTGACCGCCCGGGGGGACTAAGCGATGAGCAGTTCTTC.

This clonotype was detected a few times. In nucleotides, the CDR3 is TGCAGTGCCAGAAGGGCTAGCCAAGAGACCCAGTACTTC. It specifies CSARRASQETQYF. The chain has TRBV20-1 and TRBJ2-5; D unclear. The ends were cut back, 6 bases at V and 1 base at J, with 12 bases in the middle. CDR1 DFQATT and CDR2 SNEGSKA come from the germline V gene (reference sequence). The CDR3 is 13 amino acids.

Here the CDR3 DNA reads TGTGCCAGCAGTTGGATGGGGACAGGGATGGAGACCCAGTACTTC. This translates into CASSWMGTGMETQYF. This rearrangement joins TRBV28 to TRBJ2-5; 9 nucleotides agree with TRBD1. The CDR3 contains 15 residues. With 4 bases clipped from V and 5 bases from J, the junction kept 8 bases outside the gene matches. Germline V gene data show CDR1 as MDHEN and CDR2 as SYDVKM.

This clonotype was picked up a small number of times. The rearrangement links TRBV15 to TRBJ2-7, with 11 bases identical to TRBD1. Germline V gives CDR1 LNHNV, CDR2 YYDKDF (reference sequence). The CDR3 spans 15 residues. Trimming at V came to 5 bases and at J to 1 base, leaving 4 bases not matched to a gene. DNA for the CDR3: TGTGCCACCAGCCGGGGACAGGGGGTTTCCTACGAGCAGTACTTC. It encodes CATSRGQGVSYEQYF.

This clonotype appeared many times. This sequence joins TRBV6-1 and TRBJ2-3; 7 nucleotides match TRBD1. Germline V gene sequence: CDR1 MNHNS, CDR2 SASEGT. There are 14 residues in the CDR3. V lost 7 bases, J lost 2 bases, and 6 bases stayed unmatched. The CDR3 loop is CASTTGANTDTQYF. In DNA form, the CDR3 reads TGTGCCAGCACCACAGGGGCTAACACAGATACGCAGTATTTT.

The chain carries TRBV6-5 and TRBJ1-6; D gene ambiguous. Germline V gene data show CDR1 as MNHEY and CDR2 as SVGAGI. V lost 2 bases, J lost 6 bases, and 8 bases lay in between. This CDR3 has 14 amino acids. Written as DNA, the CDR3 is TGTGCCAGCAGTTACAACGGACGTAATTCACCCCTCCACTTT. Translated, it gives CASSYNGRNSPLHF.

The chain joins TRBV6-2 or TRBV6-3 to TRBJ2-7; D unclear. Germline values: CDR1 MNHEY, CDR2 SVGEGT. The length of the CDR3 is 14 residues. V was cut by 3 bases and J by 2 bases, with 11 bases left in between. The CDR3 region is CASSYGRNTYEQYF. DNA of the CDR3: TGTGCCAGCAGTTATGGACGGAACACCTACGAGCAGTACTTC.

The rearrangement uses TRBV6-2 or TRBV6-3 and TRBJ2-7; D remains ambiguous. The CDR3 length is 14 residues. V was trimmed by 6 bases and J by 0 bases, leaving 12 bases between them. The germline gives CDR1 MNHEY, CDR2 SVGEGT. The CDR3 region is CASRGSGPSYEQYF. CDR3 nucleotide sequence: TGTGCCAGCAGGGGCTCCGGTCCCTCCTACGAGCAGTACTTC.

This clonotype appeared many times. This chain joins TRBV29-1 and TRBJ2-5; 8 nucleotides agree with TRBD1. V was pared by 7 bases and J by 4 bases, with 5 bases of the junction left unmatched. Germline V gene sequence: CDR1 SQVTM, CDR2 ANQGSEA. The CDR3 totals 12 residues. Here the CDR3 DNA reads TGCAGCGCTGGGACAGGTCTAGAGACCCAGTACTTC. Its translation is CSAGTGLETQYF.

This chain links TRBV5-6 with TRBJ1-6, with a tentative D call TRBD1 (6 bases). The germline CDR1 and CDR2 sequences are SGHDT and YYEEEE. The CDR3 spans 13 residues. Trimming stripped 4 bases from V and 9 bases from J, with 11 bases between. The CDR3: CASSADRFSPLHF. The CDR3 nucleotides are TGTGCCAGCAGCGCCGACAGGTTTTCACCCCTCCACTTT.

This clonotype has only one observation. CDR3 residues: CASSLEGLAAGELFF. CDR3 coding DNA: TGTGCCAGCAGCTTAGAAGGACTAGCTGCCGGGGAGCTGTTTTTT. The rearrangement uses TRBV11-2 and TRBJ2-2, with TRBD2 matching 8 bases. The V gene end was trimmed by 0 bases and the J gene end by 6 bases; junction bases not matched to a gene: 3. Germline V lookup: CDR1 SGHAT, CDR2 FQNNGV. The CDR3 loop spans 15 amino acids. Filled out from reference TRBV11-2 and TRBJ2-2, the complete variable domain reads EAGVAQSPRYKIIEKRQSVAFWCNPISGHATLYWYQQILGQGPKLLIQFQNNGVVDDSQLPKDRFSAERLKGVDSTLKIQPAKLEDSAVYLCASSLEGLAAGELFFGEGSRLTVL.

The CDR3 DNA follows: TGTGCCAGCAGCTTAGGGGCGGGCAGGTCGGATTCACCCCTCCACTTT. Residues: CASSLGAGRSDSPLHF. J is TRBJ1-6 and V is TRBV7-9, with D unresolved. The CDR3 totals 16 residues. Germline-derived CDR1 and CDR2 are SEHNR and FQNEAQ (reference sequence). V was clipped by 1 base and J by 8 bases, with 15 bases between them.

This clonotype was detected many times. CDR3: CASSLGQGAEAFF. The CDR3 DNA is TGTGCCAGCAGCTTGGGCCAGGGCGCTGAAGCTTTCTTT. The chain employs TRBV7-9 and TRBJ1-1; possibly TRBD1 for D (5 bases). V lost 3 bases to trimming and J lost 6 bases, with 11 bases between them. This CDR3 contains 13 residues. Germline CDR1 SEHNR, CDR2 FQNEAQ (reference sequence).

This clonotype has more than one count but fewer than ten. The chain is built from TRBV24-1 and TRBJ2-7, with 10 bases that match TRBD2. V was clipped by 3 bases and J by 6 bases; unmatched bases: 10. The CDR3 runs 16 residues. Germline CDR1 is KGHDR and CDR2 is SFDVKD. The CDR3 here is CATSDGLAEGWGEQYF. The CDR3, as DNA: TGTGCCACCAGTGATGGACTAGCGGAGGGATGGGGCGAGCAGTACTTC.

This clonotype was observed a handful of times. This CDR3 is CASSLAGSPNQPQHF. In DNA, the CDR3 is TGTGCCAGCAGCTTAGCGGGGTCCCCGAATCAGCCCCAGCATTTT. The chain recombines TRBV7-9 with TRBJ1-5; D not resolved. The V and J ends lost 0 bases and 4 bases respectively, with 10 bases between them. This CDR3 is built from 15 residues. Germline lookup yields CDR1 SEHNR and CDR2 FQNEAQ (reference sequence). The full variable domain, rest sourced from reference TRBV7-9 and TRBJ1-5, is DTGVSQNPRHKITKRGQNVTFRCDPISEHNRLYWYRQTLGQGPEFLTYFQNEAQLEKSRLLSDRFSAERPKGSFSTLEIQRTEQGDSAMYLCASSLAGSPNQPQHFGDGTRLSIL.

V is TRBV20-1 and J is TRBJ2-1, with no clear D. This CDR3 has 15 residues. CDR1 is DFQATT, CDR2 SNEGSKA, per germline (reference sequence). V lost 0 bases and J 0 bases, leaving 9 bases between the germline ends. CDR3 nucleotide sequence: TGCAGTGCTAGAGACATATATAGCTCCTACAATGAGCAGTTCTTC. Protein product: CSARDIYSSYNEQFF.

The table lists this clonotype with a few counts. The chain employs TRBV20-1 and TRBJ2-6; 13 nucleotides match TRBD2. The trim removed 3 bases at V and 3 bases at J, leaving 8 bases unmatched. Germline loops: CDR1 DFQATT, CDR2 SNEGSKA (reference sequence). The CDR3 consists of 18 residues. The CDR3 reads CSASRGLAGVGGANVLTF. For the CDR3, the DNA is TGCAGTGCTAGTCGAGGACTAGCGGGAGTTGGTGGGGCCAACGTCCTGACTTTC.

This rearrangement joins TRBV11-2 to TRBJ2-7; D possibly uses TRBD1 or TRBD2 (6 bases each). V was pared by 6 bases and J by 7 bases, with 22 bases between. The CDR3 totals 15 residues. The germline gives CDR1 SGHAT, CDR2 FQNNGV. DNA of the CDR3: TGTGCCAGCAGTCAAGGTTGGGGGGCCGCGGGGGAGCAGTACTTC. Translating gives CASSQGWGAAGEQYF.

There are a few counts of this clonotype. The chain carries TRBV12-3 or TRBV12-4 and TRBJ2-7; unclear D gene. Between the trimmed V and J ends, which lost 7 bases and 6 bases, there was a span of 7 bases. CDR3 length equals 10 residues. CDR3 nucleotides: TGTGCCAGCATGTGGGGCGAGCAGTACTTC. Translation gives CASMWGEQYF.

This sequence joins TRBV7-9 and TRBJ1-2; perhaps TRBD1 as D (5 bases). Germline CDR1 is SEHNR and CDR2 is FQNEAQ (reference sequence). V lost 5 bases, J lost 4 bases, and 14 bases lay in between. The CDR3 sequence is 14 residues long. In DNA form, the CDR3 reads TGTGCCAGCAGCAAAGCGGGGGATTTCTATGGCTACACCTTC. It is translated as CASSKAGDFYGYTF.

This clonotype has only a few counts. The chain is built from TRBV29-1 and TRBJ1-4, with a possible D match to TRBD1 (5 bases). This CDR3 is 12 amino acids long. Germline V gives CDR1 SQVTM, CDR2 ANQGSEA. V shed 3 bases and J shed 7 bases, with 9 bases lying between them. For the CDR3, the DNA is TGCAGCGTTGACGAGGGGTCTGAAAAACTGTTTTTT. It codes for CSVDEGSEKLFF.

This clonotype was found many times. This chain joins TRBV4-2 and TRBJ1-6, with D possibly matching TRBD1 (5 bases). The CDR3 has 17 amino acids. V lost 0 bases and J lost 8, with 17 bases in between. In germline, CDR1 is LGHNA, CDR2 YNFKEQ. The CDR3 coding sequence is TGTGCCAGCAGCCAAGATGCCAGACAGAAGGCTCATTCACCCCTCCACTTT. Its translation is CASSQDARQKAHSPLHF.

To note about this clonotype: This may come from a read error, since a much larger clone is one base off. The CDR3 is CASSFGGEQSF. As DNA, the CDR3 is TGTGCCAGCAGCTTCGGTGGCGAGCAGTCCTTC. The chain uses TRBV7-9 and TRBJ2-7; D remains unclear. CDR1 SEHNR and CDR2 FQNEAQ come from the germline V gene (reference sequence). This CDR3 has 11 residues.

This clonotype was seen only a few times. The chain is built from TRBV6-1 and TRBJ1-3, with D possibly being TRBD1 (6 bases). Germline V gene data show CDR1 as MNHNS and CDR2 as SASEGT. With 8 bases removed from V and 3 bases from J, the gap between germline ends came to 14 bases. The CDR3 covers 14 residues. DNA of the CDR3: TGTGCCAGCTCTTTAGGGGGGCATGGAAACACCATATATTTT. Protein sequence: CASSLGGHGNTIYF.

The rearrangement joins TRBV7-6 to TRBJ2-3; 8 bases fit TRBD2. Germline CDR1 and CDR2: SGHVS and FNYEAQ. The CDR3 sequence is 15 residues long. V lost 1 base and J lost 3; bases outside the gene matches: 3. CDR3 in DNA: TGTGCCAGCAGCTTAGGAGCTAGCGGGACAGATACGCAGTATTTT. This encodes CASSLGASGTDTQYF.

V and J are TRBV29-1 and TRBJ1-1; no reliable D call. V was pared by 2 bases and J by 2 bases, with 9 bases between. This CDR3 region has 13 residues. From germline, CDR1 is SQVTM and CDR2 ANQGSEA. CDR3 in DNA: TGCAGCGTTGAAAGCAGGATTAACACTGAAGCTTTCTTT. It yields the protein CSVESRINTEAFF.

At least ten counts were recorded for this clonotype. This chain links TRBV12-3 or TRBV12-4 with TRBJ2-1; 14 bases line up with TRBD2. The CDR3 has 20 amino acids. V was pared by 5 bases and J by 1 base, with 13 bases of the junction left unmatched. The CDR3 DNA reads TGTGCCAGCAGTCCCGGACTAGCGGGGGGCCCATCCTTATCCTACAATGAGCAGTTCTTC. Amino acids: CASSPGLAGGPSLSYNEQFF.

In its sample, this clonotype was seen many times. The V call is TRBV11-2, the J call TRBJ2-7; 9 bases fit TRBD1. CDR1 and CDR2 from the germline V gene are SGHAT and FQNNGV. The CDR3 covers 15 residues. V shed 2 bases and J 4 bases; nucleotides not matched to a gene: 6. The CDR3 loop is CASSLSWDRVYEQYF. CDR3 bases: TGTGCCAGCAGCTTATCCTGGGACAGGGTTTACGAGCAGTACTTC.